This TCR beta chain was sequenced for a study of T cells after yellow fever vaccination. Overall study findings and caveats: Booster samples showed a return of most primary-vaccination clones (around 96% CD4, over 70% CD8).

The V end lost 2 bases, the J end lost 5 bases, and 19 bases lay between the germline ends. CDR3 length: 18 amino acids. The germline V gene has CDR1 MNHEY and CDR2 SVGAGI. This clonotype has a handful of counts. Antigen specificity is unknown. TCRdb fed the 5' RACE reads into MiXCR, producing one record per CDR3 protein. The table records about 340,000 distinct CDR3 sequences, approximately 3.9% of them present only once. The sequences come from PBMCs, collected 5 days after the yellow fever booster vaccination. The chain employs TRBV6-5 and TRBJ1-6; D remains ambiguous. The receptor was derived from a man aged 18-30 years who received the YFV17D yellow fever vaccine. The CDR3 reads CASSYIMSGRMNNSPLHF. CDR3 bases: TGTGCCAGCAGTTACATCATGTCAGGACGGATGAATAATTCACCCCTCCACTTT.